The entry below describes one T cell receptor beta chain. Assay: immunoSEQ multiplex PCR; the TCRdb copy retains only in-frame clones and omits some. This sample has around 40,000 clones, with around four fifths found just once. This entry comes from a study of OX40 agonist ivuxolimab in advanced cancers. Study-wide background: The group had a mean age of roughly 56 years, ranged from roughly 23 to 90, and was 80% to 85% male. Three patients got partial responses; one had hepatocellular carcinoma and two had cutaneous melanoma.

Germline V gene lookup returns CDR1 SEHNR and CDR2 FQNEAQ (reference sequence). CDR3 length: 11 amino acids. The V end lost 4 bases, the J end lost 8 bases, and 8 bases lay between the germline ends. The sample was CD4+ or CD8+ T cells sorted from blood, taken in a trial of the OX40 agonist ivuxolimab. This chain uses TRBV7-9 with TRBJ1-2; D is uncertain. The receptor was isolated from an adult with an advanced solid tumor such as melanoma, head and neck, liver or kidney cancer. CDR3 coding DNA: TGTGCCAGCAGCTCCCTTGGGGGCTACACCTTC. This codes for CASSSLGGYTF.